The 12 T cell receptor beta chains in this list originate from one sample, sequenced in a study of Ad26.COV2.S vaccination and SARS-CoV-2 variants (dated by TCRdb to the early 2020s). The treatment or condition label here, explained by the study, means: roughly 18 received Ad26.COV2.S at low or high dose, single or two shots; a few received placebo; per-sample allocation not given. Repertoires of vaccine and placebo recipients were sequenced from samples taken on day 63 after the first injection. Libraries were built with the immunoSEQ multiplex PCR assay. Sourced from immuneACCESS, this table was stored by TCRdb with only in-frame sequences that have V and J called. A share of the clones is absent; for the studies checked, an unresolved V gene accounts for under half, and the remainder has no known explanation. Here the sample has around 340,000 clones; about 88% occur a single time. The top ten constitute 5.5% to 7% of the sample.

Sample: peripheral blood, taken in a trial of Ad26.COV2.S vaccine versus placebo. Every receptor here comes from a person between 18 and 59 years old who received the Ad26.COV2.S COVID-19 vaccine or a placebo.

The chain's CDR3 is CAISDTRDRMDQPQHF. The CDR3 nucleotides read TGTGCCATCAGTGATACCCGGGACAGGATGGATCAGCCCCAGCATTTT. The gene calls are TRBV10-3 and TRBJ1-5; 8 bases line up with TRBD1. Germline CDR1 ENHRY, CDR2 SYGVKD. CDR3 length: 16 residues. With V trimmed by 3 bases and J by 5 bases, 9 bases remained unmatched.

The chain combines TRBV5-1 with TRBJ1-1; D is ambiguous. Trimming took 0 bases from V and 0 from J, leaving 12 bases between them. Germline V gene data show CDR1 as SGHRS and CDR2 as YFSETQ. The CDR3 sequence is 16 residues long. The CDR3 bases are TGCGCCAGCAGCTTGGGTCGGGTAGGCATGAACACTGAAGCTTTCTTT. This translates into CASSLGRVGMNTEAFF.

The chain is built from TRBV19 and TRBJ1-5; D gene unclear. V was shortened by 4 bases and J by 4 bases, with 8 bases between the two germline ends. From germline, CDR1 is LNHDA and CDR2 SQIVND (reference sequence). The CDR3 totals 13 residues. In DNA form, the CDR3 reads TGTGCCAGTAGTACCCGAGAAAATCAGCCCCAGCATTTT. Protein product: CASSTRENQPQHF.

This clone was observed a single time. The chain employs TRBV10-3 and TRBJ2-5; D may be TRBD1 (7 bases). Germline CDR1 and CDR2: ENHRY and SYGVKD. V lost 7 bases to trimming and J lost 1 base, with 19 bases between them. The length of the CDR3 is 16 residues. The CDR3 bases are TGTGCCATCAAGGCTGGGGGGACAGCAACCCAAGAGACCCAGTACTTC. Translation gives CAIKAGGTATQETQYF.

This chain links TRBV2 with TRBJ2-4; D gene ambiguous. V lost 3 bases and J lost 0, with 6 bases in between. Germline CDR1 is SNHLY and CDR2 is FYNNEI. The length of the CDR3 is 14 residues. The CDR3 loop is CASSEVKAKNIQYF. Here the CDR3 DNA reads TGTGCCAGCAGTGAGGTAAAAGCCAAAAACATTCAGTACTTC.

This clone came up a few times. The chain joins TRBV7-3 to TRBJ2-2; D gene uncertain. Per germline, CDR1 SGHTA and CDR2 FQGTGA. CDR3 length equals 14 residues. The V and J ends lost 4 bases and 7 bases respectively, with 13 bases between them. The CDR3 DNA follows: TGTGCCAGCAGCTCCCCTAACATGGGCGGGGAGCTGTTTTTT. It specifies CASSSPNMGGELFF.

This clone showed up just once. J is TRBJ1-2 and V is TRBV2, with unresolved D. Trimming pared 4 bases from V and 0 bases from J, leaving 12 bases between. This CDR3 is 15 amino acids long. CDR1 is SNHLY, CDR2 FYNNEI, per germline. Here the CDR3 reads CASSAQVQANYGYTF. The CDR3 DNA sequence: TGTGCCAGCAGTGCCCAGGTCCAGGCTAACTATGGCTACACCTTC.

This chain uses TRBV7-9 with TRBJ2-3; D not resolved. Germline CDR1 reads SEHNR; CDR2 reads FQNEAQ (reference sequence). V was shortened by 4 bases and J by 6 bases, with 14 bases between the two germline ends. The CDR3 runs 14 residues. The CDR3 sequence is CASSSPLFGDTQYF. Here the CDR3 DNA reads TGTGCCAGCAGCTCTCCCCTTTTTGGGGATACGCAGTATTTT.

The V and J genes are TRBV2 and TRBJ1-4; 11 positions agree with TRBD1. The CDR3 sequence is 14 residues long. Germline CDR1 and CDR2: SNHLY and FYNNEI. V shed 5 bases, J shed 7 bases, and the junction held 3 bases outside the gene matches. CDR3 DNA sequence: TGTGCCAGCAGTCAGGACAGGGGGCGTGAAAAACTGTTTTTT. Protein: CASSQDRGREKLFF. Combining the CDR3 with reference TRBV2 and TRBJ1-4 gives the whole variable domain EPEVTQTPSHQVTQMGQEVILRCVPISNHLYFYWYRQILGQKVEFLVSFYNNEISEKSEIFDDQFSVERPDGSNFTLKIRSTKLEDSAMYFCASSQDRGREKLFFGSGTQLSVL.

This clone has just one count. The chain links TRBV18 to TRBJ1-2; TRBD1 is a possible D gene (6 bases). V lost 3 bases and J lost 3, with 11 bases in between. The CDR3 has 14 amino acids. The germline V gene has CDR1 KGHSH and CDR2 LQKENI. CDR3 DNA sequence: TGTGCCAGCTCACCCAAGGGGGTGGACTATGGCTACACCTTC. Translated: CASSPKGVDYGYTF.

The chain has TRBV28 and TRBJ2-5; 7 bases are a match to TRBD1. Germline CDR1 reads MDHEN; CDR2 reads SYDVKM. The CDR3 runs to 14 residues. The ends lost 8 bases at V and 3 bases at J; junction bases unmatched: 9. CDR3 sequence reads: CASAAWDREETQYF. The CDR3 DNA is TGTGCCAGCGCCGCCTGGGACAGAGAAGAGACCCAGTACTTC.

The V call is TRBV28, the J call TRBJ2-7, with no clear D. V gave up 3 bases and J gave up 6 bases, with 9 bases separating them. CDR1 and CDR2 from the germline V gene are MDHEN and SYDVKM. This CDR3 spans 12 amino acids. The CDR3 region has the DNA TGTGCCAGCAGTTTTGGGCAATTCGAGCAGTACTTC. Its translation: CASSFGQFEQYF.